The source of this T cell receptor (beta chain) is a study of a mutant IDH1 vaccine in newly diagnosed glioma. The overall study: Treated patients were roughly 60% male, 37.5% female, mean age roughly 39 years. Most patients had received both radiotherapy and temozolomide, the prior options being radiotherapy, temozolomide, or both. Study-wide points: Vaccine-induced immune responses were detected in about 95% of patients.

Assay: immunoSEQ multiplex PCR; the TCRdb copy retains only in-frame clones and omits some. Among 75,000 to 100,000 clones, roughly 90% were seen once, and the ten largest hold approximately 0.57%. Time point in this sample: baseline, week 1 (first vaccination visit). As to treatment: pre-vaccination baseline after standard-of-care therapy. The donor cohort comprised cases of new WHO grade 3 or 4 IDH1-mutant, ATRX-lost astrocytoma. The germline CDR1 and CDR2 sequences are SGHRS and YFSETQ. The junction had 3 bases not matched to a gene; V was cut back by 4 bases and J by 3 bases. The CDR3 consists of 13 residues. As to this clone: The antigen remains unidentified.

This sequence joins TRBV5-1 and TRBJ1-1; 7 bases map to TRBD1. The TCR originated in a woman aged 50 to 60 with glioma. Here the sequenced sample was PBMCs, taken from a glioma patient treated with radiotherapy, temozolomide or both. The CDR3 region is CASSVGTDTEAFF. CDR3 DNA: TGCGCCAGCAGCGTAGGGACAGACACTGAAGCTTTCTTT.